The entry below gives a single T cell receptor beta chain sequence along with its context. Its antigen is currently unknown. The data belong to a study of early T cells in non-severe SARS-CoV-2 infection. Study-level results: A preference for anti-spike CD8 responses marked VDJdb matching, which missed private and CD4 specificities.

Germline V gene lookup returns CDR1 SGHTS and CDR2 YDEGEE. The CDR3 runs to 15 residues. V lost 2 bases to trimming and J lost 5 bases, with 13 bases between them. Unique molecular identifiers were attached to individual cDNA molecules. TCRdb reanalysed the 5' RACE reads using MiXCR and keeps one entry per CDR3 protein. The data contain 50,000 to 65,000 distinct CDR3 sequences, around 20% of them seen just once; the ten biggest clones take up 16%. The source of this sequence is an adult who was a healthcare worker with PCR-confirmed SARS-CoV-2 infection or an uninfected control (not recorded which). The rearrangement uses TRBV5-8 and TRBJ2-2, with a weak D call TRBD1 (5 bases). Material: whole blood, obtained at baseline. The CDR3 protein is CASSLLTGPTGELFF. The CDR3 DNA follows: TGTGCCAGCAGCTTACTAACAGGACCAACCGGGGAGCTGTTTTTT.